This T cell receptor (beta chain) was found in a study of T cells after yellow fever vaccination (dated by TCRdb to about 2019). About the investigation overall: Libraries from fractions with low cell numbers were prepared with the SMART-Seq v4 Ultra Low Input RNA kit. Bulk TCR alpha and beta repertoires were sequenced longitudinally to track T-cell clones before and after primary and booster YFV17D yellow fever vaccination. The cohort comprised two healthy male donors, one aged 18 to 30 and one aged 30 to 40 years. Blood samples were taken at several timepoints before and after primary and secondary immunization, and bulk PBMC replicates and cell subsets were isolated. Findings and caveats that apply to the study as a whole: Computational filtering was required because FACS-sorted repertoires could contain abundant contaminating clonotypes from the bulk population. Most clones expanded after primary vaccination (around 96% of CD4 and approximately 86% of CD8) were re-detected after the booster, suggesting that broad memory maintenance occurred. A small fraction of clonotypes appeared in both the CD4 and CD8 compartments, likely as a result of convergent recombination. Only a couple of donors were included in the study, so the extent to which the findings can be generalized is limited. The secondary T-cell response was weaker than the primary response but faster, peaking on day 5 instead of day 15.

Points on this clonotype: This clone's antigen is unknown. Base-call qualities are not available, and no considerably larger clone is one nucleotide away.

The sample was run on an Illumina NovaSeq 6000. TCR cDNA was made using 5'RACE template switching, a step that added a universal primer site and unique molecular identifiers. Priming of cDNA synthesis was performed from both the TCR alpha and TCR beta constant segments. Libraries were amplified in two PCR steps, with sample barcodes and sequencing adapters added in the second step. Sequencing of libraries was performed on Illumina HiSeq 2500 (2x100 bp) or NovaSeq (2x150 bp). As for how the authors treated the data: Demultiplexing of reads and collapsing into UMI consensus sequences were performed with MIGEC, and V(D)J alignment was carried out with MiXCR. Vaccine-responding clonotypes were defined with edgeR using replicate PBMC samples, requiring FDR below 0.01 and a log2 fold change above 5 up to day 15. CD4 or CD8 identity was assigned to each bulk clonotype according to whether the clonotype was present at higher abundance in the sequenced CD4 repertoire or the sequenced CD8 repertoire. TCRdb reprocessed the public reads (quality trimming at Q25 with fastp, clone calling with MiXCR) and kept in-frame beta chains. When rows share a CDR3 protein, they turn into one entry using the most common DNA and genes. The V and J calls and clone size come from TCRdb's table, not from the authors' own analysis. In all, the sample holds about 320,000 distinct CDR3 sequences, and 3.5% to 4.5% of those were seen once. The ten largest clones add up to just under 20% of the sample.

V has 7 bases trimmed and J has 0 bases trimmed; junction bases matching no gene number 13. The CDR3 contains 17 residues, cysteine and phenylalanine counted. Only the CDR3 region is kept as DNA, spanning 51 bases read in frame from base 1. CDR1 and CDR2, per the germline V gene, are SGHTA and FQGNSA. The sample's treatment or condition label is to be understood as: live attenuated yellow fever vaccine strain. Two biological replicates of bulk PBMCs were collected at each blood-draw timepoint. A standard Ficoll-Paque protocol was used to isolate PBMCs from peripheral blood. TriZol was used to extract RNA from bulk PBMCs, CD4 and CD8 fractions, and dextramer-positive and dextramer-negative fractions.

The sequenced sample was PBMCs, obtained 15 days after the yellow fever booster vaccination. The clonotype comes from a man aged 18 to 30 who received the YFV17D yellow fever vaccine. Recombination linked TRBV7-2 to TRBJ2-7, and TRBD1 matches 9 of the central bases. The DNA is as follows: TGTGCCAGCACCCCACAGGGGGCCCGTAGCGTCTCCTACGAGCAGTACTTC. Its translation is CASTPQGARSVSYEQYF.